This T cell receptor beta chain came from a study of T-cell memory formation after mild COVID-19. Study-level background: Largely, TCR clusters stayed within a single donor. Overall study results and limits: From day 15 to 85, contracting clones were balanced between CD4 and CD8, whereas later expanders leaned toward CD4+.

TCR alpha and TCR beta cDNA libraries with sample barcodes and UMIs came from 5'RACE using constant-segment primers. Each CDR3 protein gets one entry after TCRdb re-called the 5' RACE reads with MiXCR. This table holds 100,000 to 120,000 distinct CDR3 sequences, roughly 19% found once. This CDR3 has 15 amino acids. Germline CDR1 MNHEY, CDR2 SVGAGI. V was clipped by 8 bases and J by 3 bases; unmatched bases: 7. This clonotype was seen a handful of times. Its antigen is not identified. The chain recombines TRBV6-5 with TRBJ2-2, with TRBD1 identical over 9 bases. Material for sequencing was PBMCs or a T cell subset sorted from them (not recorded which). The source of this sequence is a man aged 18 to 30 who had mild COVID-19 (a few samples of this study predate the infection). Cell type and time point are not known. The CDR3 protein is CASSRTGVDTGELFF. As DNA, the CDR3 is TGTGCCAGCTCGAGGACAGGGGTCGACACCGGGGAGCTGTTTTTT.